One sample yielded the 24 T cell receptor beta chains listed below, sequenced in a study of T cell responses to AZD1222 COVID-19 vaccine. This table comes from immunoSEQ multiplex PCR, and its TCRdb copy is limited to in-frame clones, with some not included. The table shows about 200,000 clones, with more than 80% occurring only once. The source material was peripheral blood, sampled 28 days after the second dose of the MenACWY control vaccine. These receptors all stem from an adult who received the MenACWY meningococcal vaccine as a control.

The sample holds one count of this clone. The V gene is TRBV7-6, the J gene TRBJ1-2; 8 nucleotides line up with TRBD1. The length of the CDR3 is 15 residues. J gave up 4 bases and V 1 base, and 5 bases lay outside the gene matches. Per germline, CDR1 SGHVS and CDR2 FNYEAQ. The CDR3 coding sequence is TGTGCCAGCAGCTTAGGGACAGGGAGCGTCTATGGCTACACCTTC. Translating gives CASSLGTGSVYGYTF.

The chain has TRBV19 and TRBJ2-3, with 9 bases matching TRBD2. The CDR3 length is 15 residues. The junction had 3 bases not matched to a gene; V was cut back by 1 base and J by 4 bases. The V gene's germline CDR1 is LNHDA and CDR2 SQIVND (reference sequence). CDR3 sequence: CASSIAGGRADTQYF. Written as DNA, the CDR3 is TGTGCCAGTAGTATAGCGGGCGGGAGGGCAGATACGCAGTATTTT.

V and J are TRBV30 and TRBJ1-2; unclear D gene. This CDR3 is 10 amino acids long. Per germline, CDR1 GTSNPN and CDR2 SVGIG (reference sequence). V lost 5 bases and J 0 bases, leaving 1 base between the germline ends. DNA of the CDR3: TGTGCCTGGGCTAACTATGGCTACACCTTC. It specifies CAWANYGYTF. The full variable domain, rest sourced from reference TRBV30 and TRBJ1-2, is SQTIHQWPATLVQPVGSPLSLECTVEGTSNPNLYWYRQAAGRGLQLLFYSVGIGQISSEVPQNLSASRPQDRQFILSSKKLLLSDSGFYLCAWANYGYTFGSGTRLTVV.

The chain employs TRBV13 and TRBJ1-2; weak D call: TRBD1 (6 bases). Germline values: CDR1 PRHDT, CDR2 FYEKMQ (reference sequence). This CDR3 contains 15 residues. The V end was cut by 0 bases, the J end by 2 bases, with 10 bases between. The CDR3 DNA reads TGTGCCAGCAGCTTAGGCCTCACAGGGAACTATGGCTACACCTTC. Its protein product is CASSLGLTGNYGYTF.

The chain is built from TRBV19 and TRBJ1-5; tentatively, D is TRBD1 (5 bases). Trimming removed 6 bases at V and 7 bases at J, with 16 bases between. This CDR3 is 14 amino acids long. The germline CDR1 and CDR2 sequences are LNHDA and SQIVND (reference sequence). Here the CDR3 reads CASSTTGVIQPQHF. Here the CDR3 DNA reads TGTGCCAGTAGCACAACGGGGGTCATCCAGCCCCAGCATTTT.

The sample holds one count of this clone. This chain links TRBV28 with TRBJ1-6; TRBD1 aligns across 7 bases. V lost 4 bases to trimming and J lost 9 bases; unmatched junction nucleotides: 12. This CDR3 has 16 amino acids. Per the germline V gene, CDR1 is MDHEN and CDR2 is SYDVKM. The CDR3 DNA sequence: TGTGCCAGCAGTTCCCCGGGACAGCGAAATGGTTCACCCCTCCACTTT. Amino acids: CASSSPGQRNGSPLHF.

This clone has just a few counts. The J gene is TRBJ2-7, the V gene TRBV7-2; TRBD1 aligns across 7 bases. The germline V gene encodes CDR1 SGHTA and CDR2 FQGNSA. V shed 3 bases and J 0 bases; nucleotides not matched to a gene: 5. The CDR3 sequence is 15 residues long. CDR3 DNA: TGTGCCAGCAGCTTCCGGGGACAGAGCTCCTACGAGCAGTACTTC. Translation: CASSFRGQSSYEQYF. Full variable domain (missing parts from reference TRBV7-2 and TRBJ2-7): GAGVSQSPSNKVTEKGKDVELRCDPISGHTALYWYRQSLGQGLEFLIYFQGNSAPDKSGLPSDRFSAERTGGSVSTLTIQRTQQEDSAVYLCASSFRGQSSYEQYFGPGTRLTVT.

This sequence joins TRBV11-3 and TRBJ2-5, with unresolved D. The CDR3 extends over 16 amino acids. With 3 bases removed from V and 0 bases from J, the gap between germline ends came to 14 bases. CDR1 and CDR2 from the germline V gene are SGHNT and YENEEA. For the CDR3, the DNA is TGTGCCAGCAGCTTGAGACGCCTGGGATACCAAGAGACCCAGTACTTC. The encoded protein is CASSLRRLGYQETQYF.

The chain combines TRBV5-1 with TRBJ2-7; 10 bases map to TRBD1. The CDR3 contains 14 residues. CDR1 and CDR2 (germline): SGHRS, YFSETQ. V lost 4 bases and J lost 6; bases outside the gene matches: 7. For the CDR3, the DNA is TGCGCCAGCAGCGCCTCCGGGACAGGGGCCGAGCAGTACTTC. Its translation is CASSASGTGAEQYF.

This clone has only one observation. The CDR3 reads CASSQARATEAFF. CDR3 DNA: TGTGCCAGCAGCCAAGCACGGGCCACTGAAGCTTTCTTT. The J gene is TRBJ1-1, the V gene TRBV7-8; no firm D call. This CDR3 has 13 residues. Germline CDR1 is SGHVS and CDR2 is FQNEAQ. V dropped 5 bases and J dropped 4 bases, with 11 bases sitting between them. The full variable domain, completed using reference TRBV7-8 and TRBJ1-1, is GAGVSQSPRYKVAKRGQDVALRCDPISGHVSLFWYQQALGQGPEFLTYFQNEAQLDKSGLPSDRFFAERPEGSVSTLKIQRTQQEDSAVYLCASSQARATEAFFGQGTRLTVV.

V and J are TRBV18 and TRBJ1-5, with TRBD1 matching 7 bases. Germline CDR1 reads KGHSH; CDR2 reads LQKENI. V trimming: 6 bases; J trimming: 0 bases; junction bases outside the gene matches: 5. The CDR3 runs to 15 residues. CDR3 in DNA: TGTGCCAGCTCTCACGGGACAGCTAGCAATCAGCCCCAGCATTTT. Translation gives CASSHGTASNQPQHF.

The count of this clone is one. The rearrangement joins TRBV24-1 to TRBJ1-2, with D unclear. Trimming left V 4 bases short and J 4 bases short, with 6 bases between. Germline lookup yields CDR1 KGHDR and CDR2 SFDVKD. This CDR3 has 12 residues. CDR3 amino acids: CATSEPAYGYTF. The CDR3 DNA follows: TGTGCCACCAGTGAGCCCGCCTATGGCTACACCTTC.

The CDR3 sequence: CSVEKTGSYTF. CDR3 DNA sequence: TGCAGCGTTGAGAAGACAGGGTCTTACACCTTC. This rearrangement joins TRBV29-1 to TRBJ1-2, with 7 bases lining up with TRBD1. The CDR3 length is 11 residues. Germline V gene lookup returns CDR1 SQVTM and CDR2 ANQGSEA. Trimming removed 3 bases from V and 11 bases from J; junction bases left unmatched: 6.

This clone was observed a handful of times. The V and J genes are TRBV27 and TRBJ2-2; possibly TRBD2 for D (6 bases). The CDR3 length is 16 residues. The ends were cut back, 6 bases at V and 6 bases at J, with 20 bases in the middle. Germline V gene sequence: CDR1 MNHEY, CDR2 SMNVEV (reference sequence). The CDR3 DNA is TGTGCCAGCAGAGCAAGGGGTACGGGAGTGGCCGGGGAGCTGTTTTTT. It yields the protein CASRARGTGVAGELFF.

The chain has TRBV6-5 and TRBJ1-3; D call uncertain. Trimming took off 7 bases at V and 0 bases at J, with 13 bases between the two ends. The CDR3 is 15 amino acids. Germline lookup yields CDR1 MNHEY and CDR2 SVGAGI. The CDR3 DNA sequence: TGTGCCAGCACCTCTCGTTTGGACTCTGGAAACACCATATATTTT. Its protein product is CASTSRLDSGNTIYF.

This clone occurred a few times. The sample has other DNA sequences that encode this CDR3 too. The CDR3 DNA is TGCGCCAGCAGCTTGGACTGGAACAATGAGCAGTTCTTC. Its protein product is CASSLDWNNEQFF. The rearrangement links TRBV5-1 to TRBJ2-1; D call uncertain. The CDR3 has 13 residues. Germline V gives CDR1 SGHRS, CDR2 YFSETQ. V was shortened by 0 bases and J by 5 bases, with 6 bases between the two germline ends.

The rearrangement uses TRBV7-3 and TRBJ2-1; D not certain. Per germline, CDR1 SGHTA and CDR2 FQGTGA. CDR3 length: 12 residues. V lost 8 bases, J lost 7 bases, and 12 bases lay in between. The CDR3 is CASGTLGNEQFF. The CDR3, as DNA: TGTGCCAGCGGAACCTTGGGAAATGAGCAGTTCTTC.

J is TRBJ1-5 and V is TRBV9; weak D call: TRBD1 (6 bases). Trimming cost V 1 base and J 2 bases, with 10 bases left between them. Germline V CDR1 and CDR2: SGDLS, YYNGEE. CDR3 length: 15 residues. The CDR3 nucleotides are TGTGCCAGCAGCGTATCGGCAGGGGGCAATCAGCCCCAGCATTTT. This encodes CASSVSAGGNQPQHF.

J is TRBJ1-1 and V is TRBV29-1, with a weak D call TRBD1 (5 bases). CDR1 and CDR2 from the germline V gene are SQVTM and ANQGSEA. This CDR3 is 12 amino acids long. Trimming stripped 4 bases from V and 5 bases from J, with 11 bases between. The CDR3 DNA reads as TGCAGCGTTGGCCCCGGGACGACTGAAGCTTTCTTT. This gives the protein CSVGPGTTEAFF.

The rearrangement links TRBV24-1 to TRBJ2-7; 8 bases fit TRBD1. The length of the CDR3 is 14 residues. Germline trimming cut 5 bases from V and 5 bases from J; bases unmatched to any gene: 7. Germline V gene sequence: CDR1 KGHDR, CDR2 SFDVKD. CDR3 nucleotides: TGTGCCACCAGTGGTCAGGGGGCGAGTAACGAGCAGTACTTC. Protein: CATSGQGASNEQYF.

The chain has TRBV27 and TRBJ2-5; D not certain. The CDR3 loop spans 13 amino acids. Germline CDR1 MNHEY, CDR2 SMNVEV (reference sequence). Deletions cut 2 bases from V and 5 bases from J, with 9 bases between. The CDR3 reads CASSLLPRETQYF. The CDR3 DNA follows: TGTGCCAGCAGTTTACTGCCCAGGGAGACCCAGTACTTC.

The table lists this clone with a count of one. The chain combines TRBV27 with TRBJ1-2; a weak D match, TRBD1 (6 bases). This CDR3 comprises 14 residues. V was shortened by 5 bases and J by 0 bases, with 10 bases between the two germline ends. The germline gives CDR1 MNHEY, CDR2 SMNVEV (reference sequence). The CDR3 loop is CASSRTVANYGYTF. In nucleotides, the CDR3 is TGTGCCAGCAGTCGGACAGTTGCTAACTATGGCTACACCTTC.

The rearrangement joins TRBV28 to TRBJ2-1, with 7 bases lining up with TRBD1. Germline V gene sequence: CDR1 MDHEN, CDR2 SYDVKM. This CDR3 is built from 14 residues. The V segment lost 2 bases and the J segment 6 bases; nucleotides outside the gene matches: 4. CDR3 sequence: CASSLRTGINEQFF. The CDR3 coding sequence is TGTGCCAGCAGTTTACGGACAGGTATCAATGAGCAGTTCTTC.

This clone was detected only once. CDR3 DNA sequence: TGTGCCTGGAATCGCTTGAACACTGAAGCTTTCTTT. Protein sequence: CAWNRLNTEAFF. The chain employs TRBV30 and TRBJ1-1; D gene uncertain. The length of the CDR3 is 12 residues. CDR1 is GTSNPN and CDR2 is SVGIG in the germline V gene (reference sequence). Trimming cost V 4 bases and J 0 bases, with 6 bases left between them. Based on the CDR3 plus reference TRBV30 and TRBJ1-1, the full variable domain is SQTIHQWPATLVQPVGSPLSLECTVEGTSNPNLYWYRQAAGRGLQLLFYSVGIGQISSEVPQNLSASRPQDRQFILSSKKLLLSDSGFYLCAWNRLNTEAFFGQGTRLTVV.